The 14 T cell receptor beta chains presented below share a single source sample, sequenced in a study of tumor and adjacent non-tumor tissue in lung cancer. RNA was extracted from bulk tissue without any cell sorting. A modified ARM-PCR protocol with three rounds of nested PCR amplified TCRbeta. MiXCR was run by TCRdb on the multiplex PCR reads, yielding one entry per CDR3 protein. In the table there are fewer than 120,000 distinct CDR3 sequences, around 82% of which are singletons. Sequenced input: lung tumor tissue. The receptor set was obtained from an older man with non-small cell lung cancer.

A remark on this clonotype: Germline and junction disagree at one end, which may indicate a read error. V usage is TRBV4-2 and J usage is TRBJ2-3; 9 bases are a match to TRBD2. The CDR3 runs 16 residues. CDR1 and CDR2 (germline): LGHNA, YNFKEQ. Here the CDR3 DNA reads TGCACCAGCAGCCAAGTTCGGGCGGGGGGGCTTGATACGCAGTATTTT. As protein: CTSSQVRAGGLDTQYF.

The sample holds one count of this clonotype. Relative to the germline gene, one junction end is altered; a read error may explain this. The chain carries TRBV5-4 and TRBJ1-2; no clear D gene. Looked up from germline, CDR1 is SGHNT and CDR2 is YYREEE (reference sequence). The CDR3 runs 13 residues. Here the CDR3 reads CARSLINSYGYTF. In DNA form, the CDR3 reads TGTGCCCGCAGCTTGATCAATAGCTATGGCTACACCTTC.

Comments on this clonotype: This CDR3 fails to terminate in the conserved phenylalanine or tryptophan, so it likely reflects a read error. V usage is TRBV5-4 and J usage is TRBJ2-1; TRBD1 or TRBD2 may be the D gene (6 bases each). V was cut by 2 bases and J by 7 bases, with 16 bases left in between. Per the germline V gene, CDR1 is SGHNT and CDR2 is YYREEE (reference sequence). The CDR3 is 15 residues long. In DNA form, the CDR3 reads TGTGCCAGCAGCTTCGGGGGCAGGGTGAGGAATGAGCAGTTCCTC. It is translated as CASSFGGRVRNEQFL.

Concerning this clonotype: A read error may explain this, as a much larger clone is one base away. The V and J genes are TRBV5-1 and TRBJ2-3; tentative D call: TRBD2 (6 bases). V lost 1 base and J lost 0, with 12 bases in between. The CDR3 spans 16 residues. CDR1 SGHRS and CDR2 YFSETQ come from the germline V gene. CDR3 coding DNA: TGCGCCAGCAGCTTGTCTGCGGGAACTAGCACAGATACGCAGTATTTT. Protein: CASSLSAGTSTDTQYF. The full variable domain, its missing parts supplied by reference TRBV5-1 and TRBJ2-3, is KAGVTQTPRYLIKTRGQQVTLSCSPISGHRSVSWYQQTPGQGLQFLFEYFSETQRNKGNFPGRFSGRQFSNSRSEMNVSTLELGDSALYLCASSLSAGTSTDTQYFGPGTRLTVL.

Points on this clonotype: A read error may explain this, as a much larger clone is one base away. V gene TRBV6-5 combines with J gene TRBJ2-5; 11 bases are shared with TRBD2. Germline loops: CDR1 MNHEY, CDR2 SVGAGI. This CDR3 region has 14 residues. CDR3 sequence reads: CTSRPTSGSWSQYF. The CDR3 DNA is TGTACCAGCAGGCCTACTAGCGGGAGCTGGTCCCAGTACTTC.

The chain links TRBV7-6 to TRBJ1-1, with D unresolved. CDR3 length: 14 amino acids. The ends were cut back, 2 bases at V and 7 bases at J, with 14 bases in the middle. The germline V gene has CDR1 SGHVS and CDR2 FNYEAQ. CDR3 amino acids: CASSLSAVSIEAFF. The CDR3 DNA reads TGTGCCAGCAGCTTATCAGCTGTGAGCATTGAAGCTTTCTTT.

V and J are TRBV6-2 or TRBV6-3 and TRBJ2-1; 8 bases align to TRBD2. CDR1 and CDR2 (germline): MNHEY, SVGEGT. V was pared by 9 bases and J by 9 bases, with 16 bases of the junction left unmatched. The CDR3 has 15 amino acids. CDR3 bases: TGTGCCAGTAGTCCGGGACTAGGCAAGACCAGTGAGCAGTTCTTC. Its protein is CASSPGLGKTSEQFF.

As for this clonotype: An end of the junction does not agree with germline; a read error may underlie this. The CDR3: CSVEGDDSVNYGYIF. CDR3 in DNA: TGCAGCGTTGAAGGAGATGACAGCGTTAACTATGGCTACATCTTC. The gene calls are TRBV29-1 and TRBJ1-2; D possibly corresponds to TRBD1 (5 bases). CDR1 and CDR2 (germline): SQVTM, ANQGSEA. The CDR3 length is 15 residues. Full variable domain (remainder filled in from reference TRBV29-1 and TRBJ1-2): SAVISQKPSRDICQRGTSLTIQCQVDSQVTMMFWYRQQPGQSLTLIATANQGSEATYESGFVIDKFPISRPNLTFSTLTVSNMSPEDSSIYLCSVEGDDSVNYGYIFGSGTRLTVV.

This clonotype has more than one count but fewer than ten. One base away lies a much larger clone, so this may be a sequencing read error. V usage is TRBV9 and J usage is TRBJ2-2; 8 positions match TRBD1. This CDR3 has 14 residues. CDR1 is SGDLS, CDR2 YYNGEE, per germline. The CDR3 is CVSSEQGDTGELFF. The CDR3 DNA follows: TGTGTCAGCAGCGAACAGGGGGACACCGGGGAGCTGTTTTTT.

For this clonotype: A junction boundary mismatches the germline segment, possibly from a read error. V usage is TRBV6-1 and J usage is TRBJ2-7; the match to TRBD1 covers 8 bases. There are 14 residues in the CDR3. CDR1 and CDR2 (germline): MNHNS, SASEGT. CDR3 DNA sequence: TGTACCAGCAGTGATTACCCAACGGACAGGGAACAATACTTC. Its translation: CTSSDYPTDREQYF.

This sequence joins TRBV10-2 and TRBJ1-2; 7 bases line up with TRBD1. This CDR3 spans 13 amino acids. After removal of 4 bases from V and 11 bases from J, the junction contained 10 bases not matched to a gene. Germline V gives CDR1 WSHSY, CDR2 SAAADI. The CDR3 DNA sequence: TGCGCCAGCAGTGGCTCGACAGGGTTTGGTTACACCTTC. As protein: CASSGSTGFGYTF.

The chain joins TRBV6-1 to TRBJ2-7; TRBD1 aligns across 8 bases. The length of the CDR3 is 14 residues. V shed 7 bases, J shed 9 bases, and the junction held 14 bases outside the gene matches. The germline V gene has CDR1 MNHNS and CDR2 SASEGT. CDR3: CASNDYTTDRVQYF. The CDR3 nucleotides are TGTGCCAGCAATGATTACACAACGGACAGGGTGCAGTACTTC.

Regarding this clonotype: The germline gene is not matched at one end of the junction; a read error may be the cause. The chain couples TRBV6-2 or TRBV6-3 to TRBJ2-1, with D possibly matching TRBD2 (5 bases). The CDR3 totals 13 residues. CDR1 is MNHEY, CDR2 SVGEGT, per germline. DNA for the CDR3: TGTGCCAGCAACGGAGGTGGTTACAATGAGCAATTCTTC. Protein product: CASNGGGYNEQFF.

Regarding this clonotype: Here the CDR3 omits its conserved ending phenylalanine or tryptophan, so a read error is the likely source. The DNA is left out, because the CDR3 cannot be placed on it with certainty; the CDR3 is given as TCRdb lists it. The chain carries TRBV29-1 and TRBJ2-7; TRBD2, as called in the table, went unchecked against the DNA. The CDR3 comprises 11 residues, both ends counted. Germline CDR1 is SQVTM and CDR2 is ANQGSEA. This CDR3 reads CSAMTSGMAFS.